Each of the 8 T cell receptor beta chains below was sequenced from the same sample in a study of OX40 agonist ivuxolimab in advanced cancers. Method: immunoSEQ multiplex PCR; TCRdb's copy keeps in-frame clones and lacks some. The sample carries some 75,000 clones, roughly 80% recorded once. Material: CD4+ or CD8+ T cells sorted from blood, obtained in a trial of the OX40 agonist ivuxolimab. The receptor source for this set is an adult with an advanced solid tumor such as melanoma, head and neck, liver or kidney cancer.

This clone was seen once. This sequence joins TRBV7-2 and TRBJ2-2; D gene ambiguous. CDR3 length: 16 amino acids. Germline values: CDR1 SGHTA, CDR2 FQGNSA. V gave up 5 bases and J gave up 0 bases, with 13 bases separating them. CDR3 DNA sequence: TGTGCCAGCAGCCCAGTAGGCAGGACGAACACCGGGGAGCTGTTTTTT. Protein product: CASSPVGRTNTGELFF.

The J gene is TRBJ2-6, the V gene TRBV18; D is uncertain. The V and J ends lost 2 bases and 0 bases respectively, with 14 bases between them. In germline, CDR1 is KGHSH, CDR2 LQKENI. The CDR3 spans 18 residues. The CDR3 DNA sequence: TGTGCCAGCTCACCATTTAAGCTACCATCCTCTGGGGCCAACGTCCTGACTTTC. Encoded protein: CASSPFKLPSSGANVLTF.

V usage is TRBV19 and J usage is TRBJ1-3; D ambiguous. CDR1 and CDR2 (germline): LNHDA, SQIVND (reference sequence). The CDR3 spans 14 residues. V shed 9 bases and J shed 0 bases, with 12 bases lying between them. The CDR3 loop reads CASRVQTSGNTIYF. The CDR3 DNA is TGTGCCAGCCGGGTCCAAACCTCTGGAAACACCATATATTTT.

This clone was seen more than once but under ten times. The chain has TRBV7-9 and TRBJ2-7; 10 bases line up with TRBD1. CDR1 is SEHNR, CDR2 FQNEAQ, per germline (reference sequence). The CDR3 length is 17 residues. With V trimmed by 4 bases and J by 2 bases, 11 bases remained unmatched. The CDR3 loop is CASSYPGQGFPAYEQYF. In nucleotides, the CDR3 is TGTGCCAGCAGCTACCCGGGACAGGGGTTCCCAGCCTACGAGCAGTACTTC.

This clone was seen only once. CDR3 amino acids: CASSLEGTSGAYEQYF. CDR3 nucleotides: TGTGCCAGCAGCTTGGAAGGGACTAGCGGGGCCTACGAGCAGTACTTC. The chain employs TRBV5-5 and TRBJ2-7; 13 bases are shared with TRBD2. The CDR3 spans 16 residues. Germline V gives CDR1 SGHKS, CDR2 YYEKEE (reference sequence). V lost 0 bases and J lost 2; bases outside the gene matches: 2.

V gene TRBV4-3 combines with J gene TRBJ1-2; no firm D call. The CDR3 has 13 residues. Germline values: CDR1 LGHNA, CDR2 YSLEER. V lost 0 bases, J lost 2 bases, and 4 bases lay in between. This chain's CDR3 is CASSQDINYGYTF. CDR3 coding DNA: TGCGCCAGCAGCCAAGACATAAACTATGGCTACACCTTC.

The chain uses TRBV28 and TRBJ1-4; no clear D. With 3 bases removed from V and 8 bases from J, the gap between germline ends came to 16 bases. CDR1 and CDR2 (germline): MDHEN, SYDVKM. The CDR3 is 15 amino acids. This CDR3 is CASSFPDAEREKLFF. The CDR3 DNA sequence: TGTGCCAGCAGTTTCCCGGACGCGGAGAGGGAAAAACTGTTTTTT.

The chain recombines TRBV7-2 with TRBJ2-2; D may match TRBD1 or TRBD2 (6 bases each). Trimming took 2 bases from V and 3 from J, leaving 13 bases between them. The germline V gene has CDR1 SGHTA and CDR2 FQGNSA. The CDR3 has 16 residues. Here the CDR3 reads CASSLLSGAYTGELFF. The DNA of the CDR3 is TGTGCCAGCAGCTTACTGTCGGGGGCCTACACCGGGGAGCTGTTTTTT. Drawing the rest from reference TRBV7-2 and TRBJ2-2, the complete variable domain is GAGVSQSPSNKVTEKGKDVELRCDPISGHTALYWYRQSLGQGLEFLIYFQGNSAPDKSGLPSDRFSAERTGGSVSTLTIQRTQQEDSAVYLCASSLLSGAYTGELFFGEGSRLTVL.